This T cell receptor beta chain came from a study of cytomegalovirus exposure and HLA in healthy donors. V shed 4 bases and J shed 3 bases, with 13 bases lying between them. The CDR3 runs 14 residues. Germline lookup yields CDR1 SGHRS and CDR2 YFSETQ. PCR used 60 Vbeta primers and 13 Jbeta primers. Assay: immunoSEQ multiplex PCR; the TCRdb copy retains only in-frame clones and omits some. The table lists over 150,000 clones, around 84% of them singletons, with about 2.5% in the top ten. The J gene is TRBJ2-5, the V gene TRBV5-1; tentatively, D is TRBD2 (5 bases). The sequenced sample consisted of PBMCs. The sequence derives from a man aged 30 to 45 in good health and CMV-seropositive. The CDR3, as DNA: TGCGCCAGCAGCCCCGGCGGAGCGGAAGAGACCCAGTACTTC. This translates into CASSPGGAEETQYF.